This T cell receptor (beta chain) was sequenced for a study of blood T cells in healthy people across ages. Each sample yielded at least 6 million isolated PBMCs. With each sample, at least 5 micrograms of total RNA were extracted. The CDR3 runs 17 residues. V shed 1 base and J 3 bases; nucleotides not matched to a gene: 7. Per the germline V gene, CDR1 is LGHNA and CDR2 is YNFKEQ. Next came a second PCR, run for 7 to 11 cycles, which used a sample-barcoded 5' primer along with a J-beta primer mix. A template-switch adaptor containing 12 random nucleotides labeled each cDNA molecule. MiXCR was run by TCRdb on the 5' RACE reads, yielding one entry per CDR3 protein. This table holds roughly 900,000 distinct CDR3 sequences, about 48% found once. Whole-study results and caveats: Roughly linear age-related decline in beta diversity appeared, significant by age roughly 40.

Note on this clonotype: Its antigen is unidentified.

Sequencing used blood. The J gene is TRBJ2-3, the V gene TRBV4-2; 10 positions match TRBD2. This clonotype was obtained from a man aged 30-40 years in good health. CDR3 nucleotides: TGTGCCAGCAGCCAAGTCGGCCAGCGGGGGGGAACAGATACGCAGTATTTT. Amino acid sequence: CASSQVGQRGGTDTQYF.